These T cell receptor beta chains were read from a single sample in a study of neurological immune-mediated disorders. MiXCR was run by TCRdb on the 5' RACE reads, yielding one entry per CDR3 protein. The sample carries 45,000 to 65,000 distinct CDR3 sequences, more than 4% recorded once. The sequenced sample was PBMCs. These receptors were obtained from a middle-aged man with multiple sclerosis. CDR3s include the opening cysteine and the closing phenylalanine or tryptophan. A D gene is named only where the DNA matches it firmly.

j_gene: TRBJ2-7; d_gene: NA; v_gene: TRBV12-3/TRBV12-4; len: 13; CDR3aa: CASSFLERREQYF
j_gene: TRBJ1-6; d_gene: NA; v_gene: TRBV10-3; len: 13; CDR3aa: CAISVGGNSPLNF
j_gene: TRBJ1-5; d_gene: TRBD1; v_gene: TRBV28; len: 17; CDR3aa: CATRPPGRDRGLQPQNF
j_gene: TRBJ2-5; d_gene: NA; v_gene: TRBV5-1; len: 13; CDR3aa: CASRRESQETQYF
j_gene: TRBJ2-7; d_gene: NA; v_gene: TRBV5-1; len: 15; CDR3aa: CASSAGQPFSYEQYF
j_gene: TRBJ2-2; d_gene: NA; v_gene: TRBV5-1; len: 15; CDR3aa: CASSFKGTDTGELFF
j_gene: TRBJ1-1; d_gene: NA; v_gene: TRBV2; len: 14; CDR3aa: CASSLDSLNTEAFF
j_gene: TRBJ2-4; d_gene: NA; v_gene: TRBV7-2; len: 16; CDR3aa: CASSLDPNAAKNIQYF
j_gene: TRBJ2-2; d_gene: TRBD1; v_gene: TRBV5-1; len: 15; CDR3aa: CASSLFTGAAGELFF
j_gene: TRBJ1-1; d_gene: NA; v_gene: TRBV29-1; len: 12; CDR3aa: CSAKELNTEAFF
j_gene: TRBJ2-7; d_gene: NA; v_gene: TRBV5-1; len: 13; CDR3aa: CASSEPGSHEQYF
j_gene: TRBJ2-1; d_gene: TRBD1; v_gene: TRBV15; len: 17; CDR3aa: CATSRDYVSRQGNKQFF
j_gene: TRBJ2-7; d_gene: NA; v_gene: TRBV20-1; len: 15; CDR3aa: CSARVAEEITYEQYF
j_gene: TRBJ2-7; d_gene: TRBD2; v_gene: TRBV20-1; len: 13; CDR3aa: CSALSGPTYEQYF
j_gene: TRBJ2-5; d_gene: NA; v_gene: TRBV20-1; len: 14; CDR3aa: CSARDSGGGETQYF
j_gene: TRBJ1-1; d_gene: NA; v_gene: TRBV29-1; len: 11; CDR3aa: CSVDWNTEAFF